Listed here is a single T cell receptor (beta chain). Its matching antigen is unknown. Trimming took 1 base from V and 15 from J; bases not matched to a gene: 8. Germline values: CDR1 SGHTA, CDR2 FQGNSA. This CDR3 is built from 14 residues. This record belongs to a study of cytomegalovirus exposure and HLA in healthy donors. Turning to the study itself: The Caucasian-associated ancestry cluster held 65% to 90% of 300 to 500 genotyped donors. Findings and limits, study-wide: Equally common other TCR beta chains were less clonally expanded than HLA-associated ones, a later analysis found. The authors excluded some V segments, including TRBV6-2 and TRBV6-3, as indistinguishable.

Everyone who donated was a healthy bone marrow donor. Use of 60 Vbeta and 13 Jbeta primers characterized the PCR. Generated by immunoSEQ multiplex PCR, the TCRdb table keeps only in-frame clones and is missing some. This table has roughly 180,000 clones, roughly 80% appearing once. The V and J genes are TRBV7-2 and TRBJ2-3, with 12 bases matching TRBD2. The receptor comes from a female donor in good health and CMV-seronegative. Sequencing input: PBMCs. The CDR3 sequence is CASSLEASGGARYF. DNA of the CDR3: TGTGCCAGCAGCTTAGAGGCTAGCGGGGGGGCCCGATATTTT.